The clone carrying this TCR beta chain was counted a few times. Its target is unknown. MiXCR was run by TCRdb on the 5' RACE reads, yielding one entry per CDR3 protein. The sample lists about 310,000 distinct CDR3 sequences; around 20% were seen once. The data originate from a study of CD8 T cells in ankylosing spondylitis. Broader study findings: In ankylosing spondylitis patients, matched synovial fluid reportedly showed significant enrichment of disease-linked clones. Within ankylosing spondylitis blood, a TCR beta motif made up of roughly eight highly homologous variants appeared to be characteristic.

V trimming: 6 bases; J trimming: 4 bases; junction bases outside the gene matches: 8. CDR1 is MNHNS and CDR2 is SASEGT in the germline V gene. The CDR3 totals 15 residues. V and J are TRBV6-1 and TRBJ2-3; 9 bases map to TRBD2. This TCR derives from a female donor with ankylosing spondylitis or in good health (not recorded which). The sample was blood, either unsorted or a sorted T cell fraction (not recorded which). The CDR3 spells CASRGAGGGSDTQYF. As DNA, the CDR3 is TGTGCCAGCAGGGGAGCGGGAGGAGGGTCAGATACGCAGTATTTT.